This is a list of T cell receptor beta chains from one sample in a study of regulatory T cells in long-lasting Graves disease. MiXCR, applied by TCRdb to the multiplex PCR reads, yields one record per CDR3 protein. This sample has about 220,000 distinct CDR3 sequences; roughly 20% occur once, and the top ten carry around 11%. The same data also went into a second study, on T cells in Graves' hyperthyroidism and ophthalmopathy.

Sequencing was performed on peripheral blood mononuclear cells (PBMCs), taken at new diagnosis, from a patient treated with antithyroid drugs. The receptor set was obtained from a woman in her twenties or thirties with Graves disease. Each CDR3 is given without its conserved first and last residue. Each record gives: V gene, CDR3 protein.

v_call: TRBV9
cdr3_aa: ASSVGKGRTEAF

v_call: TRBV20-1
cdr3_aa: SAPPQKNTEAF

v_call: TRBV28
cdr3_aa: ASSLGAASEAF

v_call: TRBV11-2
cdr3_aa: ASSWGAHQPQH

v_call: TRBV27
cdr3_aa: ASRLAVTYNEQF

v_call: TRBV11-3
cdr3_aa: ASSLVGVSSYEQY

v_call: TRBV13
cdr3_aa: ASSIRGDQPQH

v_call: TRBV6-1
cdr3_aa: ASRSPQRGTEAF

v_call: TRBV18
cdr3_aa: ASSQSGQGLQETQY

v_call: TRBV6-4
cdr3_aa: ASSDSAGSYNEQF

v_call: TRBV7-9
cdr3_aa: ASSLSSPEGEQF

v_call: TRBV15
cdr3_aa: ATSRDRGAGETQY

v_call: TRBV4-1
cdr3_aa: ASSQQVGQETQY

v_call: TRBV12-3/TRBV12-4
cdr3_aa: ASKTGNNSPLH

v_call: TRBV10-2
cdr3_aa: ASSGSTGSEDGYT

v_call: TRBV10-2
cdr3_aa: ASSESAQPQH

v_call: TRBV18
cdr3_aa: ASSPSDRASGNTIY

v_call: TRBV2
cdr3_aa: ASTGQGGDTQY

v_call: TRBV20-1
cdr3_aa: SARVGQAKTQY

v_call: TRBV20-1
cdr3_aa: SARDSVNRDTRFLSQH

v_call: TRBV11-3
cdr3_aa: ASSLDRGQGN

v_call: TRBV24-1
cdr3_aa: ATSDPGVARETQY

v_call: TRBV18
cdr3_aa: ASSPRLAGGQETQY

v_call: TRBV12-3/TRBV12-4
cdr3_aa: ASSPSRGRGRPQH

v_call: TRBV28
cdr3_aa: ASSRGTGELF

v_call: TRBV28
cdr3_aa: ASSLDRAGQPQH

v_call: TRBV6-2/TRBV6-3
cdr3_aa: ASSPITASPVTEAF

v_call: TRBV28
cdr3_aa: ASYDRNTEAF

v_call: TRBV5-1
cdr3_aa: ASSLSTSGGGGTQY

v_call: TRBV20-1
cdr3_aa: SASFTVSYNEQF

v_call: TRBV9
cdr3_aa: ASRPLTNEQF

v_call: TRBV11-2
cdr3_aa: ASSSLRSGNTIY

v_call: TRBV30
cdr3_aa: AWSVQGTHEQY

v_call: TRBV11-3
cdr3_aa: ASSLDRVAGVSPSYEQY

v_call: TRBV20-1
cdr3_aa: SARDMGLGYEQY

v_call: TRBV2
cdr3_aa: ASRFLAGGVDIQY

v_call: TRBV19
cdr3_aa: ASKEGGSTDTQY

v_call: TRBV27
cdr3_aa: ASSASGAIYEQY

v_call: TRBV6-1
cdr3_aa: ASRLTGGLAGADTQY

v_call: TRBV29-1
cdr3_aa: SVKNPSSYEQY

v_call: TRBV28
cdr3_aa: ASSLLLRGGYT

v_call: TRBV10-3
cdr3_aa: AISEGLGRSETQY

v_call: TRBV12-3/TRBV12-4
cdr3_aa: ASSSGQLYEQY

v_call: TRBV18
cdr3_aa: ASSDSTDTQY

v_call: TRBV7-2
cdr3_aa: ASSHLGANSPLH

v_call: TRBV28
cdr3_aa: ASSPLTLMRTSGSYEQY

v_call: TRBV12-3/TRBV12-4
cdr3_aa: ASSFSVTGVDQPQH

v_call: TRBV9
cdr3_aa: ASSARLAGVPDTQY

v_call: TRBV7-2
cdr3_aa: ASSSLAGSTGELF

v_call: TRBV12-3/TRBV12-4
cdr3_aa: ASSPGQGAVNEKLF

v_call: TRBV28
cdr3_aa: ASRPFGSQNTEAF

v_call: TRBV11-3
cdr3_aa: ASRTSGIYNEQF

v_call: TRBV14
cdr3_aa: ASSPQGTGELF

v_call: TRBV6-1
cdr3_aa: ASRSGQGRAYEQY

v_call: TRBV2
cdr3_aa: AEPTGTGYGYT